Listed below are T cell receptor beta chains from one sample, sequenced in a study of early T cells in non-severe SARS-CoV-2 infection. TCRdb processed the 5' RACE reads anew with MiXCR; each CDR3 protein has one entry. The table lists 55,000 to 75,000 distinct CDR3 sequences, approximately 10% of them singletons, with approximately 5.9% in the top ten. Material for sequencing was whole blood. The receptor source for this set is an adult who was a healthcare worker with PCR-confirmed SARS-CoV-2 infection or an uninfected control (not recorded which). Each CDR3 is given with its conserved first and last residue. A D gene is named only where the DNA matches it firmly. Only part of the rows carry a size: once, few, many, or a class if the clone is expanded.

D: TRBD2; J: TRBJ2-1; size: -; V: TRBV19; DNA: TGTGCCAGTAGTGGGACTCTGTCTAGCGGTGAGCAGTTCTTC; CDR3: CASSGTLSSGEQFF
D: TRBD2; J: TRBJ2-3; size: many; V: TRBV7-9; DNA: TGTGCCAGCTACGGAGCGGGAGGGACAGATACGCAGTATTTT; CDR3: CASYGAGGTDTQYF
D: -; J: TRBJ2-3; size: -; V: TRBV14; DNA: TGTGCCAGCAGCCAAGACTATGATACGCAGTATTTT; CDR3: CASSQDYDTQYF
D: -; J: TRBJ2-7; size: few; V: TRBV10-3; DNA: TGTGCCATCAGGGGGGACTTGAGCTCCTACGAGCAGTACTTC; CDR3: CAIRGDLSSYEQYF
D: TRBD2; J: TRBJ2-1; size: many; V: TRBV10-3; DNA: TGTGCCGCCGGGACTAGCGGGATAAATGAGCAGTTCTTC; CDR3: CAAGTSGINEQFF
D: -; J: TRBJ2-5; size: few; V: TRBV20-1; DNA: TGCAGTGCTTGGTGGGGGGAGACCCAGTACTTC; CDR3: CSAWWGETQYF
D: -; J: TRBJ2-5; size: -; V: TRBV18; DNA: TGTGCCAGCTCACAACGTTCCCCGGGGGCCAGGGTAAAGACCCAGTACTTC; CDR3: CASSQRSPGARVKTQYF
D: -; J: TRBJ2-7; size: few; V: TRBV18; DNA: TGTGCCAGCTCAGCTGAAACAGGACCGATCTACGAGCAGTACTTC; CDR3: CASSAETGPIYEQYF
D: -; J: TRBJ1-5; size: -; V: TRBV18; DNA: TGTGCCAGCTCCCAGGGTGATGGCAATCAGCCCCAGCATTTT; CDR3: CASSQGDGNQPQHF
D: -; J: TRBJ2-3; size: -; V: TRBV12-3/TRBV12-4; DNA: TGTGCCAGCAGTTTATCACTAACCACAGATACGCAGTATTTT; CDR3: CASSLSLTTDTQYF
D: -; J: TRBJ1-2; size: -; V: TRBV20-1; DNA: TGCAGTGCTAGTCGCCTCTATGGCTACACCTTC; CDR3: CSASRLYGYTF
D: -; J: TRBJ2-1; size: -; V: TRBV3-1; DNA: TGTGCCAGCAGCCAAGGGGTTAGCGGAAACAATGAGCAGTTCTTC; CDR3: CASSQGVSGNNEQFF
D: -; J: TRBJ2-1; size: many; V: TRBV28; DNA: TGTGCCAGCAGTTCTCCGTCTTTGGAGAATGGTGAGCAGTTCTTC; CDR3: CASSSPSLENGEQFF
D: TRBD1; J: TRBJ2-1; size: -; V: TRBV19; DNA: TGTGCCAGTAGTATAGTTCCCGGGACAGGGGTCAATGAGCAGTTCTTC; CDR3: CASSIVPGTGVNEQFF
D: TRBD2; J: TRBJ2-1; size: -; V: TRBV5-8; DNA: TGTGCCAGCAGCGTTATGGCGGGAGGGCCCATTGAGCAGTTCTTC; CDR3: CASSVMAGGPIEQFF
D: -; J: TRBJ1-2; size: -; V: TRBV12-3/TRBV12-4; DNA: TGTGCCAGCAGAGAGGGTTTAAGCTATGGCTACACCTTC; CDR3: CASREGLSYGYTF